This T cell receptor (beta chain) was identified during a study of cytotoxic CD8 clonotypes in ibrutinib-treated CLL. In the study overall: Response sampling took place at median approximately eleven months of treatment, range 6 to 36.

V dropped 6 bases and J dropped 3; count of bases not matched to a gene: 4. CDR1 is ENHRY, CDR2 SYGVKD, per germline. This CDR3 has 13 amino acids. Measured with immunoSEQ multiplex PCR; TCRdb has only the in-frame clones, and not every one. The sample consists of about 14,000 clones, 55% to 75% of them appearing once. As to this clone: The antigen is not known.

Study-wide points: The study found public clonotypes uncommon, contracting or stable on treatment. Clonality, elevated at ibrutinib response, dropped back toward baseline at progression. Clonality (at baseline) was higher than in age-matched healthy donors and tracked circulating CD8+ T-cell counts.

This sequence joins TRBV10-3 and TRBJ2-7, with TRBD1 matching 8 bases. The specimen comprised PBMCs, sampled before ibrutinib treatment. The receptor was isolated from a human donor with chronic lymphocytic leukemia. CDR3 nucleotide sequence: TGTGCCATCAGCCAGGACAGGGTCTACGAGCAGTACTTC. Its protein product is CAISQDRVYEQYF.